This T cell receptor beta chain emerged from a study of Ad26.COV2.S vaccination and SARS-CoV-2 variants. About the study: Participants got Ad26.COV2.S intramuscularly, once or twice 56 days apart.

Trimming cost V 0 bases and J 6 bases; bases outside gene matches: 4. Germline-derived CDR1 and CDR2 are SGHRS and YFSETQ. The CDR3 runs to 14 residues. Points on this clone: Its cognate antigen is unknown.

Assay used: immunoSEQ multiplex PCR; TCRdb lists only in-frame clones, some missing. The table shows about 430,000 clones, with roughly 90% occurring only once. Noted treatment: around 19 received Ad26.COV2.S at low or high dose, single or two shots; roughly five received placebo; per-sample allocation not given. At day 63 after the first vaccine or placebo injection, samples were drawn. Immunization relied on an Ad26 vector, which expressed Wuhan-strain SARS-CoV-2 spike. Findings of the study overall: Placebo recipients showed lower spike-specific TCR breadth than vaccinees.

The chain couples TRBV5-1 to TRBJ2-3, with 7 bases aligning to TRBD2. The sequence was collected from a person aged 18-65 years who received the Ad26.COV2.S COVID-19 vaccine or a placebo. Sequenced material: peripheral blood, taken in a trial of Ad26.COV2.S vaccine versus placebo. This CDR3 reads CASSLGREWDTQYF. The CDR3 nucleotides are TGCGCCAGCAGCTTGGGGCGGGAGTGGGATACGCAGTATTTT.